This T cell receptor (beta chain) was sequenced for a study of lymphopenia after photon versus proton radiotherapy (dated by TCRdb to 2018 to 2020). Regarding the research as a whole: The study compared the immunological effects of photon versus proton radiation therapy in patients with gastrointestinal tumors who developed high-grade lymphopenia. A cohort of around 21 patients with gastrointestinal tumors who received either photon or proton therapy and subsequently developed lymphopenia was included. The study aimed to characterize how the two radiation modalities differ in their impact on the immune system.

This clone was detected only once. The antigen it binds to is not known. Within one base of it there is no much larger clone, and no base qualities were kept. The library was produced with the immunoSEQ multiplex PCR assay. T cell repertoires were profiled with deep sequencing of rearranged TCR beta loci together with multiparametric flow cytometry. As stored in TCRdb, this immuneACCESS dataset retains in-frame rearrangements with V and J assigned. A fraction of the clones does not appear; measured against another copy, unresolved V genes explain less than half of the discrepancy, and the remainder lacks a known reason. A total of 22,000 or so clones appear in this sample, about nine tenths of them only once. Of the sample, 7.5% to 9.5% is held by the ten largest clones. The CDR3 sequence holds 13 residues, the cysteine and phenylalanine included. The only DNA kept is the CDR3, 39 bases in frame from the first base. Between the V and J ends, shortened by 10 bases and 0 bases respectively, the junction contains 10 bases. CDR1 and CDR2 (LNHDA, SQIVND) derive from the germline V gene (reference sequence).

What the study reported, not specific to this receptor: After the lymphocyte count nadir, photon-treated repertoires showed oligoclonal expansion, especially of CD8+ Temra cells, which drove the drop in diversity. The authors looked at the survival association only in patients who died, and they framed better survival with proton therapy as a possibility rather than a demonstrated result. Proton-treated patients stayed relatively stable during treatment, while photon-treated patients lost naive T cells and TCR diversity and gained effector/memory populations. Across the cohort, an inverse correlation was found between a larger post-nadir drop in TCR diversity and overall survival time among patients who died.

This receptor was obtained from a woman in her 70s with pancreatic cancer. Some clones in this sample may be carry-over from other donors' samples. This specimen consisted of peripheral blood, obtained from a patient treated with proton-based radiotherapy. The sequence is built from TRBV19 and TRBJ1-3; no D segment can be confidently identified. Here the CDR3 is given as CATAAISGNTIYF. The sequenced DNA is TGTGCCACCGCAGCTATCTCTGGAAACACCATATATTTT.